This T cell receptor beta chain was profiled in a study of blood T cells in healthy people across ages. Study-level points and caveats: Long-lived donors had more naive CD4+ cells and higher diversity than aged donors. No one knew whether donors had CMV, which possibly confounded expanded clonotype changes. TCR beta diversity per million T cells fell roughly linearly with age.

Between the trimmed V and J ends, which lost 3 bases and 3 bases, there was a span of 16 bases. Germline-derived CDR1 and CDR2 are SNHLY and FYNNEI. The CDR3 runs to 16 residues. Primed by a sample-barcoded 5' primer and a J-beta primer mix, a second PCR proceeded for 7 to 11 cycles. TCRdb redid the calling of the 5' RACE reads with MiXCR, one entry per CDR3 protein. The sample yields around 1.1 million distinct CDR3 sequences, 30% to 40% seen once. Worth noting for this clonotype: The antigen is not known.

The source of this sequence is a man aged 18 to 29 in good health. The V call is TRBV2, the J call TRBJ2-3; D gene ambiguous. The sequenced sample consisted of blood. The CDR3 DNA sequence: TGTGCCAGCAGTGAGGGAACCCCTTATGCAACAGATACGCAGTATTTT. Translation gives CASSEGTPYATDTQYF.